The 5 T cell receptor beta chains given below trace back to one sample, sequenced in a study of beta chain features in type 1 diabetes (dated by TCRdb to the late 2010s). The receptor library was made with the immunoSEQ multiplex PCR assay. The entire isolated RNA was reverse transcribed using the High Capacity cDNA Reverse Transcription Kit, and thus expressed TCRB transcripts were sequenced. TCRdb provides this immuneACCESS table in a form limited to in-frame rearrangements. Some clones are lacking; in checked studies, under half of them reflect an unresolved V gene, and why the rest are absent is not known. The sample records roughly 250,000 clones, approximately 70% of which are singletons. Jointly, the top ten make up about 0.05% of the sample. Sample: naive CD4+ T cells from blood. Sample cell subset or site, as interpreted from the label and publication: true naive CD4+ T cells. The receptors come from a man aged 30 to 39 in good health.

The chain is built from TRBV29-1 and TRBJ2-7; TRBD1 aligns across 9 bases. This CDR3 is built from 12 residues. Germline V gene data show CDR1 as SQVTM and CDR2 as ANQGSEA. V was pared by 4 bases and J by 6 bases, with 4 bases of the junction left unmatched. CDR3 DNA: TGCAGCGTTGCCGGGACAGGGATCGAGCAGTACTTC. Amino acids: CSVAGTGIEQYF.

This clone was counted a few times. This rearrangement joins TRBV27 to TRBJ2-1, with TRBD2 matching 14 bases. The CDR3 runs to 20 residues. In germline, CDR1 is MNHEY, CDR2 SMNVEV (reference sequence). V lost 5 bases, J lost 1 base, and 13 bases stayed unmatched. The CDR3 coding sequence is TGTGCCAGCAGTCCCACCGAGGGACTAGCGGGAGCTAGGTCCTACAATGAGCAGTTCTTC. Its translation: CASSPTEGLAGARSYNEQFF.

V is TRBV29-1 and J is TRBJ2-5; TRBD2 is a possible D gene (7 bases). This CDR3 has 12 residues. Germline V lookup: CDR1 SQVTM, CDR2 ANQGSEA. Between the trimmed V and J ends, which lost 5 bases and 6 bases, there was a span of 13 bases. The CDR3 loop reads CSVQTGGQTQYF. CDR3 nucleotide sequence: TGCAGCGTTCAAACCGGGGGGCAGACCCAGTACTTC.

The chain couples TRBV29-1 to TRBJ1-2, with D unclear. Germline assignment: CDR1 SQVTM and CDR2 ANQGSEA. The ends were cut back, 4 bases at V and 4 bases at J, with 10 bases in the middle. This CDR3 has 12 residues. The CDR3 protein is CSVGGGLYGYTF. CDR3 coding DNA: TGCAGCGTTGGGGGAGGGCTCTATGGCTACACCTTC.

V usage is TRBV2 and J usage is TRBJ1-5; 10 nucleotides agree with TRBD1. Germline V gene data show CDR1 as SNHLY and CDR2 as FYNNEI. The CDR3 sequence is 15 residues long. The trim removed 6 bases at V and 2 bases at J, leaving 4 bases unmatched. Written as DNA, the CDR3 is TGTGCCAGCAGGACAGGGGGCGCGGGCAATCAGCCCCAGCATTTT. Encoded protein: CASRTGGAGNQPQHF.